These T cell receptor beta chains were read from a single sample in a study of T cell changes during pregnancy in multiple sclerosis. Data came from immunoSEQ multiplex PCR; TCRdb stores just in-frame clones and leaves some out. The data show some 47,000 clones, roughly 91% seen once. Material: CD8+ T cells from peripheral blood mononuclear cells, obtained after pregnancy. The receptor source for this set is a female donor in good health, enrolled as a control in a pregnancy study. Each CDR3 is given with its conserved first and last residue. A D gene is named only where the DNA matches it firmly. A row's size may be missing; if present it is once, few, many or a size class.

clone size,J gene,V gene,D gene,CDR3 protein,CDR3 DNA
once,TRBJ1-1,TRBV7-6,NA,CASSPQGGDTEAFF,TGTGCCAGCAGCCCCCAGGGAGGGGACACTGAAGCTTTCTTT
NA,TRBJ2-2,TRBV6-5,NA,CASSYLGGSGTGELFF,TGTGCCAGCAGTTACCTTGGGGGGAGCGGCACCGGGGAGCTGTTTTTT
NA,TRBJ1-2,TRBV4-3,NA,CASRGNYGYTF,TGCGCCAGCCGGGGGAACTATGGCTACACCTTC
NA,TRBJ2-3,TRBV19,TRBD1,CASSVTGGPDTQYF,TGTGCCAGTAGTGTGACAGGGGGCCCAGATACGCAGTATTTT
NA,TRBJ2-2,TRBV29-1,TRBD1,CSVRTGAGELFF,TGCAGCGTTCGTACAGGGGCCGGGGAGCTGTTTTTT
NA,TRBJ2-7,TRBV5-1,NA,CASGDLGPTYEQYF,TGCGCCAGCGGGGATTTGGGGCCTACCTACGAGCAGTACTTC
NA,TRBJ2-7,TRBV7-9,NA,CASNPQGSYEQYF,TGTGCCAGCAACCCACAGGGCTCCTACGAGCAGTACTTC
NA,TRBJ2-7,TRBV4-3,NA,CASSQDGISYEQYF,TGCGCCAGCAGCCAAGATGGCATCTCCTACGAGCAGTACTTC
once,TRBJ2-3,TRBV4-1,TRBD2,CASSQVAGHGGDTQYF,TGCGCCAGCAGCCAAGTAGCGGGGCATGGGGGAGATACGCAGTATTTT
NA,TRBJ1-1,TRBV13,TRBD1,CASSPDGGARGPEAFF,TGTGCCAGCAGCCCAGACGGGGGGGCGAGGGGGCCTGAAGCTTTCTTT
NA,TRBJ2-5,TRBV9,TRBD2,CASSAGTSGGVKETQYF,TGTGCCAGCAGCGCTGGGACTAGCGGGGGGGTGAAAGAGACCCAGTACTTC
NA,TRBJ2-1,TRBV13,TRBD2,CASSIGTSGYNEQFF,TGTGCCAGCAGCATCGGGACTAGCGGTTACAATGAGCAGTTCTTC
NA,TRBJ2-1,TRBV4-3,NA,CASSADSSPYNEQFF,TGCGCCAGCAGTGCGGACAGTTCCCCCTACAATGAGCAGTTCTTC